Listed below are T cell receptor beta chains from one sample, sequenced in a study of T cell repertoires in cytomegalovirus infection. These receptors' antigens are unknown. TCRdb reprocessed the reads with MiXCR, giving one entry per CDR3 protein. The sample carries about 27,000 distinct CDR3 sequences, roughly a fifth recorded once. The sequencing here drew on CD8+ T cells from cultured PBMCs, taken from culture after CMV antigen stimulation. The receptors derive from a human donor in good health (CMV status not recorded). Some clones in this sample may be carry-over from other donors' samples. CDR3s include the opening cysteine and the closing phenylalanine or tryptophan. D genes are given only for firm matches. Where a row states a size, it is once, few, many or the class of an expanded clone; other rows omit it.

J gene: TRBJ1-1
V gene: TRBV7-2
D gene: TRBD1
clone size: -
CDR3 protein: CASTLTVTGGDEAFF
CDR3 DNA: TGTGCCAGCACCCTGACAGTTACAGGGGGCGATGAAGCTTTCTTT

J gene: TRBJ2-7
V gene: TRBV7-2
D gene: TRBD2
clone size: -
CDR3 protein: CASRVAGGSYEQYF
CDR3 DNA: TGTGCCAGCAGGGTAGCGGGAGGCTCCTACGAGCAGTACTTC

J gene: TRBJ2-7
V gene: TRBV7-9
D gene: -
clone size: -
CDR3 protein: CASSLGQYEQYF
CDR3 DNA: TGTGCCAGCAGCTTAGGACAGTACGAGCAGTACTTC

J gene: TRBJ2-6
V gene: TRBV6-2/TRBV6-3
D gene: -
clone size: many
CDR3 protein: CASSSTVSGANVLTF
CDR3 DNA: TGTGCCAGCAGTTCTACGGTATCTGGGGCCAACGTCCTGACTTTC

J gene: TRBJ1-4
V gene: TRBV29-1
D gene: -
clone size: few
CDR3 protein: CSVDIGGEVEKLFF
CDR3 DNA: TGCAGCGTTGATATCGGAGGGGAAGTGGAAAAACTGTTTTTT

J gene: TRBJ1-2
V gene: TRBV28
D gene: -
clone size: -
CDR3 protein: CASSLTASSANYGYTF
CDR3 DNA: TGTGCCAGCAGTTTAACAGCCTCAAGTGCTAACTATGGCTACACCTTC

J gene: TRBJ2-3
V gene: TRBV15
D gene: TRBD1
clone size: few
CDR3 protein: CATSNPGGEPDTQYF
CDR3 DNA: TGTGCCACCAGCAACCCAGGGGGCGAGCCAGATACGCAGTATTTT

J gene: TRBJ1-1
V gene: TRBV7-2
D gene: -
clone size: -
CDR3 protein: CASSLKSLGNTEAFF
CDR3 DNA: TGTGCCAGCAGCTTAAAAAGCCTGGGGAACACTGAAGCTTTCTTT

J gene: TRBJ2-2
V gene: TRBV7-8
D gene: TRBD2
clone size: few
CDR3 protein: CASSLTAGGTGELFF
CDR3 DNA: TGTGCCAGCAGCTTAACAGCGGGAGGGACCGGGGAGCTGTTTTTT

J gene: TRBJ2-5
V gene: TRBV7-8
D gene: -
clone size: -
CDR3 protein: CATKETQYF
CDR3 DNA: TGTGCCACTAAAGAGACCCAGTACTTC

J gene: TRBJ1-1
V gene: TRBV7-9
D gene: -
clone size: -
CDR3 protein: CASSLTRGTEAFF
CDR3 DNA: TGTGCCAGCAGCTTAACGAGGGGAACTGAAGCTTTCTTT

J gene: TRBJ1-4
V gene: TRBV14
D gene: -
clone size: -
CDR3 protein: CASSQHQGLDEKLFF
CDR3 DNA: TGTGCCAGCAGCCAACATCAGGGTCTAGACGAAAAACTGTTTTTT

J gene: TRBJ1-6
V gene: TRBV7-9
D gene: -
clone size: few
CDR3 protein: CASSPKEGYNSPLHF
CDR3 DNA: TGTGCCAGCAGCCCTAAGGAGGGTTACAATTCACCCCTCCACTTT

J gene: TRBJ2-2
V gene: TRBV4-1
D gene: -
clone size: few
CDR3 protein: CASSSPQGIESGELFF
CDR3 DNA: TGCGCCAGCAGCTCCCCCCAAGGGATAGAATCCGGGGAGCTGTTTTTT

J gene: TRBJ1-2
V gene: TRBV7-2
D gene: -
clone size: -
CDR3 protein: CASSLLQGDYGYTF
CDR3 DNA: TGTGCCAGCAGCTTACTCCAGGGCGACTATGGCTACACCTTC

J gene: TRBJ1-2
V gene: TRBV7-8
D gene: -
clone size: few
CDR3 protein: CASGTKASWSGYTF
CDR3 DNA: TGTGCCAGCGGGACCAAGGCATCTTGGTCTGGCTACACCTTC

J gene: TRBJ1-1
V gene: TRBV19
D gene: TRBD1
clone size: few
CDR3 protein: CASDRGTEAFF
CDR3 DNA: TGTGCCTCGGACAGGGGCACTGAAGCTTTCTTT

J gene: TRBJ1-1
V gene: TRBV7-2
D gene: -
clone size: many
CDR3 protein: CASSLQKYTEAFF
CDR3 DNA: TGTGCCAGCAGCCTACAGAAATACACTGAAGCTTTCTTT

J gene: TRBJ2-2
V gene: TRBV9
D gene: -
clone size: -
CDR3 protein: CASSVVGATGELFF
CDR3 DNA: TGTGCCAGCAGCGTAGTGGGGGCAACCGGGGAGCTGTTTTTT

J gene: TRBJ2-4
V gene: TRBV7-9
D gene: -
clone size: few
CDR3 protein: CASSPAGTSNIQYF
CDR3 DNA: TGTGCCAGCAGCCCCGCCGGGACGTCGAACATTCAGTACTTC

J gene: TRBJ1-5
V gene: TRBV6-1
D gene: -
clone size: -
CDR3 protein: CASSEPPGGAHQPQHF
CDR3 DNA: TGTGCCAGCAGTGAACCCCCCGGAGGGGCGCATCAGCCCCAGCATTTT

J gene: TRBJ1-4
V gene: TRBV5-6
D gene: -
clone size: many
CDR3 protein: CASSYHRARDEKLFF
CDR3 DNA: TGTGCCAGCAGCTATCACCGGGCCAGGGATGAAAAACTGTTTTTT

J gene: TRBJ1-5
V gene: TRBV6-1
D gene: -
clone size: -
CDR3 protein: CASSEGRQGYNQPEHF
CDR3 DNA: TGTGCCAGCAGTGAAGGACGGCAGGGGTACAATCAGCCCGAGCATTTT

J gene: TRBJ2-6
V gene: TRBV5-1
D gene: -
clone size: few
CDR3 protein: CASSSRDVDSGANVLTF
CDR3 DNA: TGCGCCAGCAGCTCAAGGGACGTGGACTCTGGGGCCAACGTCCTGACTTTC

J gene: TRBJ2-1
V gene: TRBV9
D gene: -
clone size: few
CDR3 protein: CASSAGADPYNEQFF
CDR3 DNA: TGTGCCAGCAGCGCAGGAGCGGATCCCTACAATGAGCAGTTCTTC

J gene: TRBJ2-2
V gene: TRBV7-2
D gene: -
clone size: many
CDR3 protein: CASSLAIAATGELFF
CDR3 DNA: TGTGCCAGCAGCTTAGCGATAGCGGCCACCGGGGAGCTGTTTTTT

J gene: TRBJ1-4
V gene: TRBV7-6
D gene: -
clone size: -
CDR3 protein: CASRVRGSNEKLFF
CDR3 DNA: TGTGCTAGCAGAGTGAGGGGCTCTAATGAAAAACTGTTTTTT

J gene: TRBJ2-7
V gene: TRBV28
D gene: TRBD2
clone size: -
CDR3 protein: CASSLYRTSGRHEQYF
CDR3 DNA: TGTGCCAGCAGCCTTTACCGGACTAGCGGGAGACACGAGCAGTACTTC

J gene: TRBJ2-7
V gene: TRBV10-3
D gene: -
clone size: many
CDR3 protein: CAISDYELSEQYF
CDR3 DNA: TGTGCCATCAGTGATTATGAACTAAGCGAGCAGTACTTC

J gene: TRBJ2-7
V gene: TRBV7-9
D gene: -
clone size: once
CDR3 protein: CASTGGFEQYF
CDR3 DNA: TGTGCCAGCACCGGCGGGTTCGAGCAGTACTTC

J gene: TRBJ2-5
V gene: TRBV10-3
D gene: TRBD2
clone size: -
CDR3 protein: CAISEPIGGGETQYF
CDR3 DNA: TGTGCCATCAGTGAACCTATCGGCGGGGGAGAGACCCAGTACTTC

J gene: TRBJ2-4
V gene: TRBV7-9
D gene: TRBD1
clone size: few
CDR3 protein: CASSPPTGVAKNIQYF
CDR3 DNA: TGTGCCAGCAGCCCACCTACAGGGGTAGCCAAAAACATTCAGTACTTC

J gene: TRBJ2-7
V gene: TRBV7-2
D gene: -
clone size: few
CDR3 protein: CASSFASSYEQYF
CDR3 DNA: TGTGCCAGCAGCTTTGCCAGCTCCTACGAGCAGTACTTC

J gene: TRBJ1-5
V gene: TRBV4-1
D gene: -
clone size: -
CDR3 protein: CASSQGLRAQPQHF
CDR3 DNA: TGCGCCAGCAGCCAGGGATTAAGGGCTCAGCCCCAGCATTTT

J gene: TRBJ2-7
V gene: TRBV2
D gene: -
clone size: -
CDR3 protein: CASQIYEQYF
CDR3 DNA: TGTGCCAGCCAGATTTACGAGCAGTACTTC

J gene: TRBJ1-2
V gene: TRBV27
D gene: -
clone size: -
CDR3 protein: CASSLSEGGYGYTF
CDR3 DNA: TGTGCCAGCAGTTTATCGGAGGGGGGCTATGGCTACACCTTC

J gene: TRBJ2-4
V gene: TRBV7-3
D gene: TRBD1
clone size: -
CDR3 protein: CASSSRDRFGKNIQYF
CDR3 DNA: TGTGCCAGCAGCTCTCGGGACAGATTTGGGAAAAACATTCAGTACTTC

J gene: TRBJ2-1
V gene: TRBV12-5
D gene: TRBD2
clone size: few
CDR3 protein: CASGLVRASGGASGGNEQFF
CDR3 DNA: TGTGCTAGTGGTTTGGTACGGGCTAGCGGGGGGGCATCGGGCGGGAATGAGCAGTTCTTC

J gene: TRBJ2-3
V gene: TRBV9
D gene: -
clone size: few
CDR3 protein: CASSVRVSTDTQYF
CDR3 DNA: TGTGCCAGCAGCGTAAGAGTCAGCACAGATACGCAGTATTTT

J gene: TRBJ1-5
V gene: TRBV20-1
D gene: -
clone size: -
CDR3 protein: CSAETGGGDQPQHF
CDR3 DNA: TGCAGTGCTGAAACGGGAGGGGGTGACCAGCCCCAGCATTTT

J gene: TRBJ2-1
V gene: TRBV20-1
D gene: TRBD2
clone size: once
CDR3 protein: CSARVGTSGRDEQFF
CDR3 DNA: TGCAGTGCTAGAGTCGGGACTAGCGGGAGGGATGAGCAGTTCTTC

J gene: TRBJ2-4
V gene: TRBV12-3/TRBV12-4
D gene: -
clone size: -
CDR3 protein: CASSEQKNIQYF
CDR3 DNA: TGTGCCAGCAGTGAACAGAAAAACATTCAGTACTTC

J gene: TRBJ1-5
V gene: TRBV28
D gene: TRBD1
clone size: few
CDR3 protein: CASSRDRVHQPQHF
CDR3 DNA: TGTGCCAGCAGTCGGGACAGGGTGCATCAGCCCCAGCATTTT

J gene: TRBJ1-2
V gene: TRBV15
D gene: TRBD1
clone size: -
CDR3 protein: CATSARDRDYGYTF
CDR3 DNA: TGTGCCACCAGCGCCCGGGACAGGGACTATGGCTACACCTTC

J gene: TRBJ1-1
V gene: TRBV5-5
D gene: TRBD1
clone size: -
CDR3 protein: CASRSGTGGLRRDTEAFF
CDR3 DNA: TGTGCCAGCAGATCCGGGACAGGGGGCCTGAGGCGGGACACTGAAGCTTTCTTT

J gene: TRBJ2-1
V gene: TRBV11-2
D gene: -
clone size: -
CDR3 protein: CASSSGLPEQFF
CDR3 DNA: TGTGCCAGCAGCTCAGGACTGCCCGAGCAGTTCTTC

J gene: TRBJ2-1
V gene: TRBV7-9
D gene: TRBD2
clone size: -
CDR3 protein: CASSPRLAGLSSYNEQFF
CDR3 DNA: TGTGCCAGCAGCCCCCGGCTAGCGGGGCTGAGCTCCTACAATGAGCAGTTCTTC

J gene: TRBJ1-2
V gene: TRBV4-1
D gene: -
clone size: -
CDR3 protein: CASSLREQLANYGYTF
CDR3 DNA: TGCGCCAGCAGCCTAAGAGAACAGTTGGCTAACTATGGCTACACCTTC

J gene: TRBJ2-1
V gene: TRBV6-2/TRBV6-3
D gene: -
clone size: few
CDR3 protein: CASLLTTGHEQFF
CDR3 DNA: TGTGCCAGCTTATTAACCACAGGGCATGAGCAGTTCTTC

J gene: TRBJ1-5
V gene: TRBV6-2/TRBV6-3
D gene: -
clone size: -
CDR3 protein: CASSYTDYQPQHF
CDR3 DNA: TGTGCCAGCAGTTACACGGATTATCAGCCCCAGCATTTT

J gene: TRBJ2-7
V gene: TRBV5-6
D gene: -
clone size: few
CDR3 protein: CASSFGTGLYEQYF
CDR3 DNA: TGTGCCAGCAGCTTCGGGACGGGCCTCTACGAGCAGTACTTC